Described below is a single T cell receptor (beta chain) sequence and its context. Its antigen specificity is not known. The sample holds no much larger clone one base away, and base qualities are not on file. The data were taken from a study of T cell repertoires in cytomegalovirus infection (dated 2019 in TCRdb). A note on the overall study: The peptide stimulations were aimed at well-studied HLA-B-restricted epitopes as well as recently identified HLA-C-restricted CMV epitopes, whose presentation resists viral immunomodulation. The HLA type of each donor mattered for the analysis, because public TCR beta signatures pointed to carriage of CMV infection along with the matching HLA type. What the study reported, not specific to this receptor: Cumulative frequency of public TCR beta family members discriminated carriers of CMV infection plus the relevant HLA type in this cohort and an independent roughly 320-donor cohort. The ex vivo response was dominated by HLA-C-restricted CMV-specific TCR beta clonotypes, which also provided the single most frequent clonotype in two of eight donors.

V trim: 5 bases; J trim: 4 bases; unmatched bases: 10. The CDR3 numbers 17 residues from cysteine through phenylalanine. Kept here is only the CDR3 DNA, which spans 51 bases and is read in frame from base 1. The germline V gene specifies LGHNT as CDR1 and FRNRAP as CDR2. This specimen's treatment or condition label, interpreted: in vitro stimulation with specific CMV peptide epitopes to enrich CMV-specific T cells. The instrument given in TCRdb is Illumina HiSeq 1500. TCRdb handled the public reads itself, with Q25 trimming in fastp and clone calling in MiXCR, and kept productive beta chains. Identical CDR3 protein sequences are pooled into one entry, listed with their most common genes and DNA. Within this sample are 360,000 or so distinct CDR3 sequences, with about 35% of them counted one time only. The ten largest clones capture around an eighth of the sample.

The sample here was cultured PBMCs, taken from culture after CMV antigen stimulation. The sequence joins TRBV12-5 to TRBJ2-7; 14 nucleotides in the junction match TRBD2. The sequence came from a human donor in good health (CMV status not recorded). Some clones in this sample may be carry-over from other donors' samples. The sequenced DNA: TGTGCTAGTGGTCTAGGACTAGCGGGAGGCCATGTTTACGAGCAGTACTTC. Protein translation: CASGLGLAGGHVYEQYF.